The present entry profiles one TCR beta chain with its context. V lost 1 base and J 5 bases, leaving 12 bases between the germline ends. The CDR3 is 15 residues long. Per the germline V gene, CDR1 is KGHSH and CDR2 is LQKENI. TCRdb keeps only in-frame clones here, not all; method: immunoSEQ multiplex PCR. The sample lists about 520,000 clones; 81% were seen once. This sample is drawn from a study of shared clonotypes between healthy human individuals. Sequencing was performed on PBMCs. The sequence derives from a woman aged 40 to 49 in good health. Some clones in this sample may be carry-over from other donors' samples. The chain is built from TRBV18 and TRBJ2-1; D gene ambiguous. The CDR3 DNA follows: TGTGCCAGCTCACCACACCCAGGAAGTAACAATGAGCAGTTCTTC. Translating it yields CASSPHPGSNNEQFF. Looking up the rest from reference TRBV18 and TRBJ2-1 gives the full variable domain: NAGVMQNPRHLVRRRGQEARLRCSPMKGHSHVYWYRQLPEEGLKFMVYLQKENIIDESGMPKERFSAEFPKEGPSILRIQQVVRGDSAAYFCASSPHPGSNNEQFFGPGTRLTVL.